Following are 20 T cell receptor beta chains from one sample sequenced in a study of blood T cell repertoires in COVID-19. The data were produced by immunoSEQ multiplex PCR, yet TCRdb's version contains in-frame clones alone and is incomplete. The data hold under 200,000 clones, with around 81% observed a single time. Sample: peripheral blood. Receptors originate from a human donor with acute or convalescent COVID-19. The donor label of this sample is uncertain.

This chain uses TRBV19 with TRBJ2-6; 7 bases are shared with TRBD1. Germline V lookup: CDR1 LNHDA, CDR2 SQIVND (reference sequence). The J segment lost 0 bases and the V segment lost 4 bases, leaving 6 bases of the junction unmatched. This CDR3 has 17 residues. This CDR3 reads CASSKQTGDSGANVLTF. The CDR3 DNA reads as TGTGCCAGTAGTAAACAAACAGGGGACTCTGGGGCCAACGTCCTGACTTTC.

The rearrangement uses TRBV5-8 and TRBJ1-5; 7 bases map to TRBD1. Looked up from germline, CDR1 is SGHTS and CDR2 is YDEGEE. The CDR3 loop spans 16 amino acids. V was clipped by 3 bases and J by 7 bases; unmatched bases: 13. This CDR3 reads CASSSATGIVEQPQHF. In nucleotides, the CDR3 is TGTGCCAGCAGCTCCGCGACAGGGATTGTGGAGCAGCCCCAGCATTTT.

The chain's CDR3 is CASSPADRENTEAFF. CDR3 nucleotides: TGTGCCAGTAGTCCTGCGGACAGGGAGAACACTGAAGCTTTCTTT. V is TRBV19 and J is TRBJ1-1; TRBD1 agrees at 8 bases. The junction had 6 bases not matched to a gene; V was cut back by 5 bases and J by 1 base. Germline values: CDR1 LNHDA, CDR2 SQIVND (reference sequence). The CDR3 has 15 amino acids.

This clone appeared a few times. Other DNA sequences in the sample encode the same CDR3. The chain joins TRBV3-1 (or the pseudogene TRBV3-2) to TRBJ1-2, with D unresolved. The CDR3 is made up of 14 amino acids. V lost 0 bases, J lost 1 base, and 6 bases lay in between. Germline-derived CDR1 and CDR2 are LGHDT and YNNKEL (reference sequence). Here the CDR3 reads CASSQDRGNYGYTF. In DNA, the CDR3 is TGTGCCAGCAGCCAAGATCGAGGTAACTATGGCTACACCTTC.

The rearrangement uses TRBV10-3 and TRBJ2-1; 15 bases map to TRBD2. The CDR3 totals 16 residues. Germline-derived CDR1 and CDR2 are ENHRY and SYGVKD. The V gene end was trimmed by 4 bases and the J gene end by 6 bases; junction bases not matched to a gene: 4. The CDR3 region is CAISGTSGRAFNEQFF. Here the CDR3 DNA reads TGTGCCATCAGTGGGACTAGCGGGAGGGCGTTCAATGAGCAGTTCTTC.

The V gene is TRBV9, the J gene TRBJ2-2; tentatively, D is TRBD1 (6 bases). Per the germline V gene, CDR1 is SGDLS and CDR2 is YYNGEE. Trimming stripped 1 base from V and 5 bases from J, with 12 bases between. CDR3 length equals 15 residues. The DNA of the CDR3 is TGTGCCAGCAGCGTAAAAACAGGGCTTACCGGGGAGCTGTTTTTT. Protein sequence: CASSVKTGLTGELFF.

CDR3 amino acids: CAWSVGQGSDEQYF. The CDR3 DNA sequence: TGTGCCTGGAGCGTCGGACAGGGGAGCGACGAGCAGTACTTC. The chain joins TRBV30 to TRBJ2-7; TRBD1 aligns across 9 bases. V shed 3 bases, J shed 5 bases, and the junction held 8 bases outside the gene matches. Germline values: CDR1 GTSNPN, CDR2 SVGIG (reference sequence). The CDR3 runs to 14 residues.

This chain joins TRBV5-4 and TRBJ1-1; no definite D call. V was pared by 4 bases and J by 3 bases, with 13 bases between. CDR3 length: 14 amino acids. The germline V gene encodes CDR1 SGHNT and CDR2 YYREEE (reference sequence). This CDR3 is CASSPPPGDTEAFF. As DNA, the CDR3 is TGTGCCAGCAGCCCACCCCCCGGGGACACTGAAGCTTTCTTT.

This clone was detected a few times. This chain links TRBV29-1 with TRBJ1-5; perhaps TRBD1 as D (5 bases). The germline V gene encodes CDR1 SQVTM and CDR2 ANQGSEA. Trimming removed 7 bases at V and 6 bases at J, with 19 bases between. The CDR3 covers 14 residues. For the CDR3, the DNA is TGCAGCGCTACAGCCGGGGGGAACGGTCAGCCCCAGCATTTT. This translates into CSATAGGNGQPQHF.

This clone has more than one count but fewer than ten. The chain couples TRBV27 to TRBJ1-4; TRBD1 aligns across 7 bases. V shed 2 bases, J shed 4 bases, and the junction held 7 bases outside the gene matches. From germline, CDR1 is MNHEY and CDR2 SMNVEV (reference sequence). The CDR3 is 16 residues long. CDR3 amino acids: CASSLQGGGINEKLFF. The DNA for the CDR3 is TGTGCCAGCAGTTTACAGGGGGGCGGAATTAATGAAAAACTGTTTTTT.

V and J are TRBV18 and TRBJ1-1; D remains unclear. Germline V lookup: CDR1 KGHSH, CDR2 LQKENI. The CDR3 covers 14 residues. V lost 2 bases and J lost 3, with 10 bases in between. The CDR3 DNA is TGTGCCAGCTCACCAGGGTTGAGGGACACTGAAGCTTTCTTT. It translates to CASSPGLRDTEAFF.

The V call is TRBV10-1, the J call TRBJ2-1; D is perhaps TRBD1 (5 bases). Looked up from germline, CDR1 is WNHNN and CDR2 is SYGVQD (reference sequence). The V and J ends lost 7 bases and 8 bases respectively, with 12 bases between them. This CDR3 comprises 12 residues. The CDR3, as DNA: TGCGCCAGCATTACTGGACACTATGAGCAGTTCTTC. This encodes CASITGHYEQFF.

The chain employs TRBV28 and TRBJ1-1, with TRBD1 matching over 7 bases. CDR3 length: 14 amino acids. V lost 5 bases, J lost 2 bases, and 5 bases stayed unmatched. CDR1 and CDR2 (germline): MDHEN, SYDVKM. CDR3 in DNA: TGTGCCAGCAGTATCGGACAGGACAACACTGAAGCTTTCTTT. This gives the protein CASSIGQDNTEAFF.

The CDR3 sequence is CASSETSGAEDTQYF. The CDR3 DNA sequence: TGTGCCAGCAGTGAAACGTCAGGGGCGGAAGATACGCAGTATTTT. V and J are TRBV6-4 and TRBJ2-3; possible D gene TRBD1, 6 bases. Trimming stripped 3 bases from V and 5 bases from J, with 15 bases between. The CDR3 contains 15 residues. The germline CDR1 and CDR2 sequences are MRHNA and SNTAGT.

This clone was found a few times. The chain uses TRBV5-1 and TRBJ2-7; a possible D gene is TRBD2 (5 bases). CDR1 is SGHRS, CDR2 YFSETQ, per germline. V shed 4 bases and J shed 6 bases, with 20 bases lying between them. This CDR3 comprises 15 residues. CDR3 nucleotide sequence: TGCGCCAGCAGCCCTGAGGGTGAGGAGGTCGGCGAGCAGTACTTC. Its translation is CASSPEGEEVGEQYF.

The chain is built from TRBV15 and TRBJ1-1; 7 positions match TRBD1. After removal of 3 bases from V and 0 bases from J, the junction contained 22 bases not matched to a gene. The CDR3 loop spans 21 amino acids. The germline V gene encodes CDR1 LNHNV and CDR2 YYDKDF (reference sequence). Written as DNA, the CDR3 is TGTGCCACCAGCAGCTACCGGGACAGCTCTTCAAGGGGCGTCATGAACACTGAAGCTTTCTTT. Its translation is CATSSYRDSSSRGVMNTEAFF.

This clone was seen once. The CDR3 nucleotides are TGTGCCAGCAGCCCACCGACAGGGTACTATGGCTACACCTTC. Translating gives CASSPPTGYYGYTF. The chain carries TRBV28 and TRBJ1-2; 7 nucleotides match TRBD1. The CDR3 runs to 14 residues. The junction had 7 bases not matched to a gene; V was cut back by 6 bases and J by 3 bases. Looked up from germline, CDR1 is MDHEN and CDR2 is SYDVKM.

This chain links TRBV30 with TRBJ2-1, with D maybe TRBD2 (5 bases). The V and J ends lost 5 bases and 2 bases respectively, with 16 bases between them. The germline CDR1 and CDR2 sequences are GTSNPN and SVGIG (reference sequence). This CDR3 has 15 amino acids. This CDR3 reads CAWSTRGKTYNEQFF. In DNA, the CDR3 is TGTGCCTGGTCTACACGGGGTAAGACCTACAATGAGCAGTTCTTC.

With regard to this clone: Other nucleotide sequences in the sample specify the same CDR3. The V call is TRBV10-3, the J call TRBJ1-5, with D perhaps matching TRBD1 (6 bases). V lost 3 bases to trimming and J lost 4 bases, with 10 bases between them. The CDR3 is 14 residues long. The germline CDR1 and CDR2 sequences are ENHRY and SYGVKD. The CDR3 here is CAISDRGGNQPQHF. The CDR3 bases are TGTGCCATCAGTGACAGGGGCGGGAATCAGCCCCAGCATTTT.

The rearrangement joins TRBV11-2 to TRBJ2-1; TRBD2 is a possible D gene (6 bases). There are 16 residues in the CDR3. Germline V gene lookup returns CDR1 SGHAT and CDR2 FQNNGV. Trimming stripped 1 base from V and 3 bases from J, with 13 bases between. In DNA, the CDR3 is TGTGCCAGCAGCTTAGTAGTGGGGGGTATCTACAATGAGCAGTTCTTC. Its translation: CASSLVVGGIYNEQFF.